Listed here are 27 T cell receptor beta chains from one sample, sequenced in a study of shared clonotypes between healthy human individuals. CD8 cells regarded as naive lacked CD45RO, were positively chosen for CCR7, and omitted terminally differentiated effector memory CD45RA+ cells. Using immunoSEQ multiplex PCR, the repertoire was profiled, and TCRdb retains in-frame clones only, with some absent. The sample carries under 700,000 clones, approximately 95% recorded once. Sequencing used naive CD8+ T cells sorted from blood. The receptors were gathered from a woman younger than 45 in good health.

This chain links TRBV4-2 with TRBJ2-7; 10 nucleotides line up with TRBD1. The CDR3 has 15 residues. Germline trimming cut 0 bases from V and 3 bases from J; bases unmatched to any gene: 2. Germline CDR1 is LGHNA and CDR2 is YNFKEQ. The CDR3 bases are TGTGCCAGCAGCCAAGAGAGGACAGGGGGCTACGAGCAGTACTTC. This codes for CASSQERTGGYEQYF.

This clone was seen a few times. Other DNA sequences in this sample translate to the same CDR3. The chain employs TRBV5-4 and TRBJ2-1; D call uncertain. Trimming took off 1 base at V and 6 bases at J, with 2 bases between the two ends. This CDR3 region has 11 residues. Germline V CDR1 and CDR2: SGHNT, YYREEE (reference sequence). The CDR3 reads CASSLSNEQFF. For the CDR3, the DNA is TGTGCCAGCAGCTTGAGCAATGAGCAGTTCTTC.

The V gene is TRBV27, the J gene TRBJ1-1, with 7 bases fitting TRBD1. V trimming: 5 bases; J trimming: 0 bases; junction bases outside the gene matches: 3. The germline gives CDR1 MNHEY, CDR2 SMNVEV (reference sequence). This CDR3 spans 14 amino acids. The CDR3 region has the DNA TGTGCCAGCAGTAGACAGGGAATGAACACTGAAGCTTTCTTT. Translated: CASSRQGMNTEAFF.

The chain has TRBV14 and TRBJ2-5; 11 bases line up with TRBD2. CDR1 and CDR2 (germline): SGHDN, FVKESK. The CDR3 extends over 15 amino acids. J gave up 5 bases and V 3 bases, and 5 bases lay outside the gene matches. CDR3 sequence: CASSHLAGGMETQYF. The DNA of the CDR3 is TGTGCCAGCAGCCACCTAGCGGGGGGTATGGAGACCCAGTACTTC.

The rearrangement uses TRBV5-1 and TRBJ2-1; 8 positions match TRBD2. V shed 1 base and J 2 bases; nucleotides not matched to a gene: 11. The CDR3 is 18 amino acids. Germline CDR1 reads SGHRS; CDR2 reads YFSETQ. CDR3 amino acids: CASSLSAGAFRAYNEQFF. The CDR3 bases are TGCGCCAGCAGCTTGTCAGCGGGAGCGTTTAGGGCCTACAATGAGCAGTTCTTC.

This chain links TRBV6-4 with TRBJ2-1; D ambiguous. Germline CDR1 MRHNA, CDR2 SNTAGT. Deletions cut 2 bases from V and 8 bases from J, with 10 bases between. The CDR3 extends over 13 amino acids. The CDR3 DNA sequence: TGTGCCAGCAGTGACAGAGGTCCAGATGAGCAGTTCTTC. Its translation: CASSDRGPDEQFF.

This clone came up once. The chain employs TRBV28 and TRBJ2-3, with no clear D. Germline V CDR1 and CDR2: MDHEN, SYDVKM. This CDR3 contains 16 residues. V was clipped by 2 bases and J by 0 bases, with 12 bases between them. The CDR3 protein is CASSLIGGTSTDTQYF. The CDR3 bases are TGTGCCAGCAGTTTAATCGGCGGAACTAGCACAGATACGCAGTATTTT.

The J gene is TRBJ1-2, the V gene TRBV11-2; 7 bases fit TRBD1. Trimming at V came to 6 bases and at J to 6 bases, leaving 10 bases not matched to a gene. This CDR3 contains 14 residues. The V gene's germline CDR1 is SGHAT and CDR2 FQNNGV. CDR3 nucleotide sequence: TGTGCCAGCAGTCTAAACCGACAGGGTAATGGCTACACCTTC. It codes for CASSLNRQGNGYTF.

The CDR3 nucleotides are TGTGCCAGCAGTTTAACTAGCGGGAGGGCCAATAACAATGAGCAGTTCTTC. Protein product: CASSLTSGRANNNEQFF. The V call is TRBV28, the J call TRBJ2-1; TRBD2 matches 13 bases. Trimming took 2 bases from V and 5 from J; bases not matched to a gene: 6. CDR1 and CDR2 from the germline V gene are MDHEN and SYDVKM. CDR3 length: 17 residues.

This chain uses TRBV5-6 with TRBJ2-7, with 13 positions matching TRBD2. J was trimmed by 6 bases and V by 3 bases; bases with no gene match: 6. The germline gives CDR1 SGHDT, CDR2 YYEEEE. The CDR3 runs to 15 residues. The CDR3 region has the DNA TGTGCCAGCAGCTACGGACTAGCGGGAGCGGGCGAGCAGTACTTC. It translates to CASSYGLAGAGEQYF.

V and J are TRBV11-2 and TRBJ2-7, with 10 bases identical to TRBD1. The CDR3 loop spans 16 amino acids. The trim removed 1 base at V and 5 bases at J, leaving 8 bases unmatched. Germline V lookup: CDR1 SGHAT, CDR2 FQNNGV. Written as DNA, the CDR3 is TGTGCCAGCAGCTTAGGACCCGGGACAGGGGTCCACGAGCAGTACTTC. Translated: CASSLGPGTGVHEQYF.

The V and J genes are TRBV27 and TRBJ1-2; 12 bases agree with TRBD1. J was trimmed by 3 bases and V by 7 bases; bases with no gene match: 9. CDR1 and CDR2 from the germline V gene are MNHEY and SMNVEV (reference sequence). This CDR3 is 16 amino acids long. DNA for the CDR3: TGTGCCAGCATCCCGGGACAGGGGGCGCAGGACTATGGCTACACCTTC. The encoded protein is CASIPGQGAQDYGYTF.

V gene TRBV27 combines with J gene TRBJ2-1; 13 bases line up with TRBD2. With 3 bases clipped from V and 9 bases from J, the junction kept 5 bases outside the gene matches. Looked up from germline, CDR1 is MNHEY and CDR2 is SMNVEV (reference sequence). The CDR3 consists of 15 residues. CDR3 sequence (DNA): TGTGCCAGCAGTTTCGGACTAGCGGGAGCGGGTGAGCAGTTCTTC. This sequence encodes CASSFGLAGAGEQFF.

The CDR3 DNA reads as TGTGCCAGCAGAGACGGGACGGGCCCCTTCAATCAGCCCCAGCATTTT. Its protein product is CASRDGTGPFNQPQHF. The rearrangement joins TRBV27 to TRBJ1-5; the D gene is possibly TRBD1 (5 bases). This CDR3 spans 16 amino acids. Germline V CDR1 and CDR2: MNHEY, SMNVEV (reference sequence). V lost 6 bases, J lost 3 bases, and 18 bases lay in between.

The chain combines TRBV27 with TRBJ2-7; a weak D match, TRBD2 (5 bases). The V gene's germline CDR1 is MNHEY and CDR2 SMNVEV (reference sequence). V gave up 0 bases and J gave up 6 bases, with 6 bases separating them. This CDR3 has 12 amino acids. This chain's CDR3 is CASSLSGVEQYF. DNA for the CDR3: TGTGCCAGCAGTTTATCCGGGGTCGAGCAGTACTTC.

In DNA, the CDR3 is TGTGCCAGCAGCCCAATGGCGGGAGCGCGCACAGATACGCAGTATTTT. Residues: CASSPMAGARTDTQYF. The chain joins TRBV27 to TRBJ2-3, with 7 bases lining up with TRBD2. V lost 6 bases to trimming and J lost 1 base; unmatched junction nucleotides: 10. There are 16 residues in the CDR3. The germline CDR1 and CDR2 sequences are MNHEY and SMNVEV (reference sequence).

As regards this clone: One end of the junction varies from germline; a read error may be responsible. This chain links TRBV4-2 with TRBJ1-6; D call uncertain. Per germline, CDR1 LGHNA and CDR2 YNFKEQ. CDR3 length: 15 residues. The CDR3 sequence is CASNQGQDYNSPLHF. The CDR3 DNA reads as TGTGCCAGCAACCAAGGCCAGGACTATAATTCACCCCTCCACTTT.

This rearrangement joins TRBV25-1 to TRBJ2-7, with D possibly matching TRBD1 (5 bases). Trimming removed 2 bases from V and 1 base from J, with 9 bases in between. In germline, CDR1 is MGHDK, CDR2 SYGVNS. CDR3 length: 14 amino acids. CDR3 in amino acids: CASSEMGQSYEQYF. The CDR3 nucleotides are TGTGCCAGCAGTGAAATGGGGCAGTCCTACGAGCAGTACTTC.

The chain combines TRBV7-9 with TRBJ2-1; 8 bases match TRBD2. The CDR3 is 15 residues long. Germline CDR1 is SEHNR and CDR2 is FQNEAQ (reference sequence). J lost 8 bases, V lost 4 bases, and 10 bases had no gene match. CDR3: CASSSSGREVHEQFF. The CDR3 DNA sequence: TGTGCCAGCAGCTCCTCCGGGCGGGAGGTCCATGAGCAGTTCTTC.

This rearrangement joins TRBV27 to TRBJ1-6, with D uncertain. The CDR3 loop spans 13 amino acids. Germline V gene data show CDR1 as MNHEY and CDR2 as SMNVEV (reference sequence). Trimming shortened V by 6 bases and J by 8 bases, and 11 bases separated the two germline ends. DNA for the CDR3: TGTGCCAGCAGCCTCGGACTGTATTCACCCCTCCACTTT. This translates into CASSLGLYSPLHF.

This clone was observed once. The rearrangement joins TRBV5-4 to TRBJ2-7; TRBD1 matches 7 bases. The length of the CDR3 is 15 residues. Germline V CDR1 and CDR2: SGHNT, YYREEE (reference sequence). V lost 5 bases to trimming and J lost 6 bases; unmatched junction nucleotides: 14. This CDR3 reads CASRTPGQSRSEQYF. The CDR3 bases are TGTGCCAGCAGGACTCCGGGACAGTCAAGATCCGAGCAGTACTTC.

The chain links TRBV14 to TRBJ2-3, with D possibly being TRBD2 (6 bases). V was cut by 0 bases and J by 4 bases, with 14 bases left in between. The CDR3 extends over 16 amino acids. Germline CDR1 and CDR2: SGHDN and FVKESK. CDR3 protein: CASSQDLGGEADTQYF. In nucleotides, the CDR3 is TGTGCCAGCAGCCAAGATCTCGGGGGAGAGGCAGATACGCAGTATTTT. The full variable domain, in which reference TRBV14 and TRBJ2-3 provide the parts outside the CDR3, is EAGVTQFPSHSVIEKGQTVTLRCDPISGHDNLYWYRRVMGKEIKFLLHFVKESKQDESGMPNNRFLAERTGGTYSTLKVQPAELEDSGVYFCASSQDLGGEADTQYFGPGTRLTVL.

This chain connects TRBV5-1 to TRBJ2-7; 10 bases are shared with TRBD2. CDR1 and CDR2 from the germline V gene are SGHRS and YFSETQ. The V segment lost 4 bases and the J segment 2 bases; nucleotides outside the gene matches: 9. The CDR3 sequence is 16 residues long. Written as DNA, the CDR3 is TGCGCCAGCAGCCCCCACGGACTAGCGGAGCCCTACGAGCAGTACTTC. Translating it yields CASSPHGLAEPYEQYF.

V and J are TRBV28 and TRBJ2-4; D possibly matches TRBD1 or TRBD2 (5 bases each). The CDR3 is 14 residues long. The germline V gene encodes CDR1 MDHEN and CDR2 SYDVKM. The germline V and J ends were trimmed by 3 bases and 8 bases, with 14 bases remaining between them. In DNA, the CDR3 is TGTGCCAGCAGTTTCCTTGGGGCCGGGGACATTCAGTACTTC. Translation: CASSFLGAGDIQYF.

CDR3 in amino acids: CASTPGQRTGSYEQYF. In DNA, the CDR3 is TGTGCCAGCACCCCGGGACAGCGCACGGGCTCCTACGAGCAGTACTTC. The V and J genes are TRBV2 and TRBJ2-7; 7 bases align to TRBD1. J lost 0 bases, V lost 7 bases, and 12 bases had no gene match. This CDR3 is 16 amino acids long. CDR1 SNHLY and CDR2 FYNNEI come from the germline V gene.

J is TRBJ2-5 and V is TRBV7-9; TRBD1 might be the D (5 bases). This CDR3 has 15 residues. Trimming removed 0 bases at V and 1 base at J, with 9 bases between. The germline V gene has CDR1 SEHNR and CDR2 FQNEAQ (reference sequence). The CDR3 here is CASSLAQGVQETQYF. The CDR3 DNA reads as TGTGCCAGCAGCTTAGCGCAAGGGGTCCAAGAGACCCAGTACTTC.

The CDR3 DNA follows: TGTGCCAGCAGCTTATTGCTGGGAGAGACCCAGTACTTC. It is translated as CASSLLLGETQYF. The chain is built from TRBV7-3 and TRBJ2-5; D not certain. Per the germline V gene, CDR1 is SGHTA and CDR2 is FQGTGA. Trimming left V 2 bases short and J 4 bases short, with 8 bases between. There are 13 residues in the CDR3.